The T cell receptor (beta chain) under discussion was sequenced for a study of blood T cell repertoires in COVID-19. Study-level background: COVID-19 samples collected from the United States, Italy and Spain covered acute and convalescent phases. T cells, B-cell-depleted T cells, or PBMCs provided the cDNA or gDNA that served as material.

Germline CDR1 reads LNHDA; CDR2 reads SQIVND (reference sequence). The V segment lost 5 bases and the J segment 2 bases; nucleotides outside the gene matches: 9. CDR3 length: 16 amino acids. Profiling relied on immunoSEQ multiplex PCR, and the TCRdb table lists in-frame clones only, not all of them. The table includes tens of thousands of clones, 65% to 80% detected once. Sample: peripheral blood. The chain links TRBV19 to TRBJ1-1; 9 nucleotides line up with TRBD1. This receptor was obtained from a human donor in a cohort sampled during active COVID-19. CDR3 bases: TGTGCCAGTAGTTCGCCGGGACAGGGATTAAACACTGAAGCTTTCTTT. This encodes CASSSPGQGLNTEAFF.